This T cell receptor (beta chain) was observed in a study of cytomegalovirus exposure and HLA in healthy donors. Study-wide points: Cytomegalovirus-associated status was assigned to more than 150 TCR beta chains. In a later analysis, DRB1 alleles had the most associated TCRs; HLA-C alleles the fewest.

Among the donors, all were healthy bone marrow donors. As concerns this clone: Its antigen is unknown.

Primers: 60 Vbeta forward and 13 Jbeta reverse. Repertoires were generated with immunoSEQ multiplex PCR, while TCRdb's copy carries only in-frame clones and drops some. The table has more than 85,000 clones, 75% to 85% seen once. From germline, CDR1 is MNHNS and CDR2 SASEGT. The trim removed 4 bases at V and 4 bases at J, leaving 7 bases unmatched. The CDR3 runs 16 residues. The sequenced sample consisted of PBMCs. The source of this sequence is a male donor in good health and CMV-seropositive. The chain uses TRBV6-1 and TRBJ2-2, with TRBD2 matching 9 bases. The CDR3 reads CASSGIAGDITGELFF. As DNA, the CDR3 is TGTGCCAGCAGTGGGATAGCGGGGGATATCACCGGGGAGCTGTTTTTT.